This is a list of T cell receptor beta chains from one sample in a study of blood T cell repertoires in COVID-19. TCRdb keeps only in-frame clones here, not all; method: immunoSEQ multiplex PCR. Here the sample spans fewer than 350,000 clones, just over 90% being singletons. The sequenced sample consisted of PBMCs or T cells enriched from blood (not recorded which). The receptor source for this set is a woman in her thirties or forties with acute COVID-19. Each CDR3 is given with its conserved first and last residue. D genes are given only for firm matches. The size of a clone is reported for some rows only, either as once, few or many, or as a class for expanded clones.

CASQKGLFSYNEQFF | TGTGCCAGCCAGAAGGGGCTGTTCTCCTACAATGAGCAGTTCTTC | 15 | TRBV21-1 | - | TRBJ2-1 | -
CAISPTPNTEAFF | TGTGCCATCAGCCCGACACCGAACACTGAAGCTTTCTTT | 13 | TRBV10-3 | - | TRBJ1-1 | -
CASSTTGGDGNTIYF | TGCGCCAGCAGCACGACAGGGGGCGATGGAAACACCATATATTTT | 15 | TRBV5-1 | - | TRBJ1-3 | TRBD1
CASSSGTSTETQYF | TGTGCCAGCAGCTCCGGGACTAGCACAGAGACCCAGTACTTC | 14 | TRBV5-4 | - | TRBJ2-5 | TRBD2
CASKGNRQAFF | TGTGCCAGCAAGGGGAACAGGCAAGCTTTCTTT | 11 | TRBV28 | - | TRBJ1-1 | -
CASSARAGAGETQYF | TGTGCCAGCAGCGCCCGCGCGGGGGCAGGGGAGACCCAGTACTTC | 15 | TRBV9 | - | TRBJ2-5 | -
CASSLLDPTGELFF | TGTGCCAGTAGTTTACTAGATCCCACCGGGGAGCTGTTTTTT | 14 | TRBV19 | - | TRBJ2-2 | -
CASSYTGPYGYTF | TGTGCCAGCAGTTACACAGGGCCCTATGGCTACACCTTC | 13 | TRBV6-2/TRBV6-3 | once | TRBJ1-2 | -
CASAQGDTEAFF | TGTGCCAGCGCTCAGGGGGACACTGAAGCTTTCTTT | 12 | TRBV2 | - | TRBJ1-1 | TRBD1
CASRMDRAETQYF | TGTGCCAGCAGGATGGACAGGGCAGAGACCCAGTACTTC | 13 | TRBV6-5 | - | TRBJ2-5 | TRBD1
CSVTSYGGVQYF | TGCAGCGTGACTAGCTACGGGGGGGTGCAGTATTTT | 12 | TRBV29-1 | - | TRBJ2-3 | TRBD2
CASSARGTGEEDTGELFF | TGTGCCAGCAGCGCCCGGGGCACAGGGGAGGAGGACACCGGGGAGCTGTTTTTT | 18 | TRBV21-1 | - | TRBJ2-2 | -
CASSERAGGPGETQYF | TGTGCCAGCAGTGAACGAGCGGGAGGGCCGGGAGAGACCCAGTACTTC | 16 | TRBV2 | - | TRBJ2-5 | TRBD2
CASSSLWRETQYF | TGTGCCAGCAGCTCCTTATGGCGGGAGACCCAGTACTTC | 13 | TRBV11-2 | - | TRBJ2-5 | -
CASSSGQGREKLFF | TGTGCCAGCAGTTCGGGACAGGGTAGAGAAAAACTGTTTTTT | 14 | TRBV28 | once | TRBJ1-4 | TRBD1
CASSRTVFDIQYF | TGTGCCAGCAGCCGGACAGTTTTCGACATTCAGTACTTC | 13 | TRBV28 | - | TRBJ2-4 | -
CASSRGQGLYGYTF | TGTGCCAGCAGCCGCGGACAGGGATTATATGGCTACACCTTC | 14 | TRBV7-9 | - | TRBJ1-2 | TRBD1
CASSLVSSRSLTSYEQYF | TGTGCCAGCAGCTTGGTTTCTAGCCGAAGCCTCACCTCCTACGAGCAGTACTTC | 18 | TRBV5-5 | - | TRBJ2-7 | -
CASSPGGGVNQPQHF | TGTGCCAGCTCACCAGGAGGGGGCGTCAATCAGCCCCAGCATTTT | 15 | TRBV18 | once | TRBJ1-5 | TRBD1
CASSETGIPQHF | TGTGCCAGCAGTGAAACAGGGATACCCCAGCATTTT | 12 | TRBV6-1 | - | TRBJ1-5 | -
CASSWRGSLETQYF | TGTGCCAGCAGTTGGAGGGGTAGCTTGGAGACCCAGTACTTC | 14 | TRBV6-2/TRBV6-3 | - | TRBJ2-5 | -
CATSDFTGGHETQYF | TGTGCCACCAGTGATTTTACAGGGGGCCACGAGACCCAGTACTTC | 15 | TRBV24-1 | - | TRBJ2-5 | TRBD1
CASGGAGPEAFF | TGTGCCAGCGGGGGAGCGGGGCCTGAAGCTTTCTTT | 12 | TRBV2 | - | TRBJ1-1 | -
CASSQDGTSNEQFF | TGTGCCAGCAGTCAGGACGGGACTAGCAATGAGCAGTTCTTC | 14 | TRBV6-6 | - | TRBJ2-1 | TRBD2
CASSFLTGSYNSPLHF | TGCGCCAGCAGCTTCCTAACGGGTTCCTATAATTCACCCCTCCACTTT | 16 | TRBV5-1 | once | TRBJ1-6 | -
CASSPLDSNQPQHF | TGTGCCAGCTCACCTCTCGACAGTAATCAGCCCCAGCATTTT | 14 | TRBV18 | once | TRBJ1-5 | -
CASSLGQGRAFF | TGTGCCAGCAGCCTCGGACAGGGAAGAGCTTTCTTT | 12 | TRBV28 | few | TRBJ1-1 | TRBD1
CASRAFGNTGELFF | TGTGCCAGCAGAGCTTTCGGGAACACCGGGGAGCTGTTTTTT | 14 | TRBV5-6 | - | TRBJ2-2 | -
CASRGTDPWNSPLHF | TGTGCCAGCAGGGGGACAGACCCTTGGAATTCACCCCTCCACTTT | 15 | TRBV6-5 | - | TRBJ1-6 | TRBD1
CASTLRGFQRLDQPQHF | TGTGCCAGCACCCTAAGGGGATTCCAAAGGTTGGATCAGCCCCAGCATTTT | 17 | TRBV28 | once | TRBJ1-5 | -
CASSQVGLNNEKLFF | TGCGCCAGCAGCCAAGTGGGACTGAATAATGAAAAACTGTTTTTT | 15 | TRBV4-1 | - | TRBJ1-4 | -
CATSSGDRATGNTIYF | TGTGCCACCTCCTCAGGGGACAGGGCAACTGGAAACACCATATATTTT | 16 | TRBV15 | - | TRBJ1-3 | TRBD1
CASSYTRGSDEQYF | TGCGCCAGCAGCTATACACGAGGGTCAGACGAGCAGTACTTC | 14 | TRBV4-3 | - | TRBJ2-7 | -
CASSQDGMGGYTF | TGTGCCAGCAGTCAGGATGGCATGGGTGGCTACACCTTC | 13 | TRBV28 | - | TRBJ1-2 | -
CASTKRGGPPYEQYF | TGTGCCAGCACCAAACGGGGAGGGCCCCCCTACGAGCAGTACTTC | 15 | TRBV6-5 | - | TRBJ2-7 | TRBD2
CASMGDGNQPQHF | TGTGCCAGCATGGGAGATGGCAATCAGCCCCAGCATTTT | 13 | TRBV2 | once | TRBJ1-5 | -
CASSIWGQYEQYF | TGTGCCAGTAGTATATGGGGGCAGTACGAGCAGTACTTC | 13 | TRBV19 | - | TRBJ2-7 | -
CASSEASGISNQPQHF | TGTGCCAGCAGTGAAGCGTCAGGGATTAGCAATCAGCCCCAGCATTTT | 16 | TRBV2 | once | TRBJ1-5 | -
CASSSRGSPSSGNTIYF | TGTGCCAGCAGTTCCCGAGGTTCCCCTTCCTCTGGAAACACCATATATTTT | 17 | TRBV28 | - | TRBJ1-3 | -
CASSSSGRANGKNIQYF | TGTGCCAGCAGCTCTAGCGGGAGGGCCAATGGCAAAAACATTCAGTACTTC | 17 | TRBV7-2 | - | TRBJ2-4 | TRBD2
CAWMRAGRSNTEAFF | TGTGCCTGGATGAGAGCAGGAAGATCGAACACTGAAGCTTTCTTT | 15 | TRBV30 | - | TRBJ1-1 | -
CASSFDRGVTGNTIYF | TGTGCCAGCAGCTTTGACAGGGGGGTAACTGGAAACACCATATATTTT | 16 | TRBV5-6 | - | TRBJ1-3 | TRBD1
CASSYSLNTDTQYF | TGTGCCAGCAGTTACTCGCTAAACACAGATACGCAGTATTTT | 14 | TRBV6-6 | - | TRBJ2-3 | -
CASSLATGQGYSPLHF | TGTGCCAGCAGCTTAGCGACGGGACAGGGTTATTCACCCCTCCACTTT | 16 | TRBV7-8 | - | TRBJ1-6 | TRBD1
CASSENGQGADTQYF | TGTGCCAGCAGTGAAAACGGACAGGGGGCGGATACGCAGTATTTT | 15 | TRBV2 | - | TRBJ2-3 | TRBD1
CSASSLPRLLAEDVNEQYF | TGCAGTGCTAGTTCCCTCCCCCGCCTACTAGCGGAGGACGTAAACGAGCAGTACTTC | 19 | TRBV20-1 | - | TRBJ2-7 | TRBD2
CATRRENTGELFF | TGTGCCACCAGGAGGGAAAACACCGGGGAGCTGTTTTTT | 13 | TRBV24-1 | - | TRBJ2-2 | -
CASSQGLAGGNEQFF | TGCGCCAGCAGCCAGGGACTAGCGGGAGGTAATGAGCAGTTCTTC | 15 | TRBV4-3 | - | TRBJ2-1 | TRBD2